The TCR beta chain described here comes from a study of cytomegalovirus exposure and HLA in healthy donors (dated by TCRdb to the late 2010s). Looking at the study overall: In an earlier analysis of around 540 of the donors, about 260 Gb of sequence data and 120 million or so unique TCR beta sequences from 150 million to 200 million T cells were reported. An early release that covered roughly 600 HLA-typed donors contained around 330 gigabases of sequencing data and around 85 million unique TCR sequences. Of the roughly 400 genotyped donors, 75% to 85% were placed in the genetic ancestry cluster associated with self-reported Caucasian donors. The study was designed to test whether signatures of past pathogen exposure could be identified by cataloging public T cell receptors. The study used immunosequencing to profile the T cell repertoires of more than 650 subjects and linked those repertoires to cytomegalovirus serostatus. In addition to the first cohort of 666 subjects, a separate validation cohort of 130 or so different subjects was used. To predict cytomegalovirus infection status, the study combined high-throughput TCR immunosequencing, statistical association of individual TCRs with disease status, and machine learning. To study patterns of TCR occurrence, a later analysis re-analyzed previously published TCR beta repertoires from 666 donors and added high-resolution HLA genotyping. Rather than drawing on any new phenotypic data, the later analysis identified candidate immune exposures from TCR beta sequences and the way those sequences occurred across donors. An earlier analysis of 500 to 650 of the donors applied high-throughput TCR beta sequencing to assess whether each TCR beta V gene segment acted as functional or pseudogenic. Donor age, sex, ethnicity and CMV serostatus were collected together with the repertoire data. Genome-wide SNP genotypes for about three fifths of the roughly 700 donors were used in a later genetic analysis, which treated that subset as a discovery cohort. All discovery cohort repertoires had been generated on a single sequencing platform. HLA typing included class I and class II loci at four-digit resolution. Typing coverage differed by locus: A, B, C, DRB1 and DQB1 were typed in roughly 620-630 donors, DQA1 in about 550, DPA1 in nearly 610, and DPB1 in 472. Four or five DR-DQ haplotypes were treated as single units for association and clustering because of strong linkage in the cohort. Across approximately 400 genotyped donors of the cohort, an average of roughly 200,000 unique TCR beta nucleotide sequences per donor were sequenced, and roughly 17% of those sequences were non-productive.

This clone was counted between two and nine times. Its antigen specificity is not known. No per-base quality is available; no much larger clone lies one base away. The library was built by means of the immunoSEQ multiplex PCR assay. The multiplex PCR relied on a mix of 60 forward primers for TCR Vbeta segments and 13 reverse primers for TCR Jbeta segments. The CDR3 region of rearranged TCR beta genes was amplified from genomic DNA with a multiplex PCR assay. The Illumina HiSeq System was used to sequence the amplified TCR beta libraries as 87-base-pair reads. Per the source publication's procedure: A later analysis tallied 70 million to 100 million unique TCR beta chains across the roughly 610 repertoires, and about 10 million of those chains were shared by two or more donors. Raw reads were error-corrected and collapsed into unique sequences by a nearest-neighbor algorithm in which closely related sequences were merged to remove PCR and sequencing errors. Alignment of CDR3 sequences to IMGT reference sequences was used to assign V, D and J gene segments. For a sequence to be retained, a match of at least six nucleotides to both a V gene segment and a J gene segment was required. Rearrangements were called productive when the CDR3 lacked stop codons and stayed in frame with V and J; all others were non-productive. CDR3 was defined by IMGT convention, running from the second conserved V-encoded cysteine to the conserved J-encoded phenylalanine. The earlier analysis of approximately 500 of the donors excluded sequences that lacked an unambiguous match to a single V gene segment. In an earlier analysis of 500 to 750 of the donors, V segments were called functional above 56.7% productive rearrangements and were called segregating when the between-donor standard deviation exceeded 5%. A statistical classification framework was built for diagnosing cytomegalovirus status from the catalog of TCR beta chain sequences. In a later analysis, TCR nucleotide sequences were compared against IMGT/GENE-DB human TR gene sequences so that V and J genes could be assigned. In a later analysis, CDR3 sequences and most-parsimonious VDJ recombination scenarios were assigned using the TCRdist pipeline. In a later analysis, each TCR beta chain was defined by its CDR3 amino acid sequence together with its V-gene family, and reads lacking a unique V-gene family were excluded. In a later analysis, 500 to 650 highly shared, low-generation-probability nucleotide sequences were removed to address suspected cross-contamination and a sequencing artifact. In a later analysis, a clonal expansion index was calculated for each public chain from normalized within-repertoire ranks of inferred template counts. In a later analysis, generation probabilities were computed with a VDJ recombination model fitted to out-of-frame rearrangements, and the resulting probabilities were checked against IGoR. Hypergeometric tests were used in a later analysis to score TCR-TCR, TCR-HLA and TCR-CMV co-occurrence, with a repertoire-size bias correction applied to the TCR pairs. In a later analysis, false discovery rates were estimated by permuting HLA or CMV assignments 20 times. A later analysis grouped co-occurring TCRs with DBSCAN, adding TCRdist sequence similarity when clustering within HLA-allele-positive subsets. Repertoires with fewer than 30,000 or more than 120,000 public chains were left out of co-occurrence clustering, as were about five repertoires with anomalous nucleotide sharing. TCRdb mirrors the immuneACCESS table, restricted to in-frame sequences. Some clones are absent from its copies; in checked studies, under half trace to an unresolved V gene, and the reason for the others is unknown. V and J calls and clone size follow that table, whereas D and trimming were derived from the DNA. The sample has under 200,000 clones on record, 81% of them singletons. Roughly 2.1% of the sample lies in the top ten.

Study-wide findings and limitations: In this cohort, only TCR beta chains were sequenced, and detectable features were limited by the absence of alpha or paired-chain data. Linkage disequilibrium might explain the correlated functional status among segregating V segments, but an unknown experimental factor could not be ruled out. Strong co-occurrence of HLA alleles, especially DR and DQ, made assigning TCR associations to individual alleles difficult. The study gave a list of some 150 TCR beta chains associated with cytomegalovirus. A later analysis found that HLA-associated TCR beta chains were more clonally expanded and had lower generation probabilities than equally common non-associated chains. In a later analysis, the rate of TCR association differed among HLA loci, with DRB1 alleles having the most associated TCRs and HLA-C alleles having the fewest. Because the 87-base-pair reads could not distinguish some IMGT-functional V segments, including TRBV6-2 and TRBV6-3, those segments were excluded. A group of highly shared sequence variants was considered likely to be a technical artifact of the sequencing pipeline. The authors suggested that the approach could potentially be generalized to other disease states and immunological phenotypes. HLA typing was unavailable for some donors at each locus, so association tests used only the typed subset. A further reported finding was that TCR beta sequences accurately predicted the HLA-A and HLA-B alleles for most subjects in the first cohort. Most TCR sequences were seen in very few donors, while some public TCRs were found in many individuals. Compared with the approximately 720-donor mean, donors in an Asian-associated ancestry cluster had fewer N-insertions in productive TCRs, according to a later genetic analysis. An earlier analysis of 587 of the donors showed that most TCR beta V segments appeared in productive rearrangements either about 87% or about 30% of the time, which broadly matched IMGT annotations. Sequencing depth was assumed to be roughly uniform across donors in the presence/absence analyses, though that assumption may not hold. According to a later analysis, most CMV-associated TCR beta chains appeared to be HLA-restricted, and the HLA associations seemed to be driven largely by CMV exposure. A later analysis associated some 17,000 TCR beta sequences with specific HLA alleles at a false discovery rate of 0.05. An association between a missense DCLRE1C variant and V-gene and J-gene trimming of TCR beta chains was found in a later genetic analysis and replicated in an independent cohort. In vitro tests confirmed that three of the cytomegalovirus-associated TCR beta chains recognize cytomegalovirus antigens. Several of the top co-occurrence clusters appeared to be linked to parvovirus B19, influenza, CMV and Epstein-Barr virus, according to a later analysis. Because counts were too low, about 18 rarely observed V segments, including chromosome 9 orphons, were excluded from the earlier analysis of under 650 of the donors. The classifier was reported to diagnose cytomegalovirus status with high specificity and sensitivity in both the original and validation cohorts. Immune exposure information for the cohort was limited to CMV serostatus.

Between the V and J ends, shortened by 6 bases and 0 bases respectively, the junction contains 12 bases. Counted from cysteine to phenylalanine, this CDR3 has 16 amino acids. Only the CDR3 DNA stays, 48 bases, in frame from base 1. Per the germline V gene, SGHTA is the CDR1 and FQGNSA is the CDR2. In total, over 600 healthy bone marrow donors made up the cohort. All cohort members were sampled while nominally healthy, although unrecorded immune exposures were likely present. The donor was CMV seropositive and was included in the group of some 290 seropositive cohort members. A peripheral blood sample was provided by each donor, and peripheral blood mononuclear cells were used for TCR beta sequencing. The Qiagen DNeasy Blood Extraction Kit was used to extract genomic DNA from the blood cell samples.

What was sequenced was PBMCs. The clonotype originates from a woman under 30 in good health and CMV-seropositive. The chain links TRBV7-2 with TRBJ1-6; the D gene is perhaps TRBD1, on 5 matching bases. The CDR3 reads CASRTGGSSYNSPLHF. DNA sequence: TGTGCCAGCAGGACGGGGGGGAGCTCCTATAATTCACCCCTCCACTTT. Where the CDR3 stops, the reference TRBV7-2 and TRBJ1-6 genes take over; the full variable domain is GAGVSQSPSNKVTEKGKDVELRCDPISGHTALYWYRQSLGQGLEFLIYFQGNSAPDKSGLPSDRFSAERTGGSVSTLTIQRTQQEDSAVYLCASRTGGSSYNSPLHFGNGTRLTVT.